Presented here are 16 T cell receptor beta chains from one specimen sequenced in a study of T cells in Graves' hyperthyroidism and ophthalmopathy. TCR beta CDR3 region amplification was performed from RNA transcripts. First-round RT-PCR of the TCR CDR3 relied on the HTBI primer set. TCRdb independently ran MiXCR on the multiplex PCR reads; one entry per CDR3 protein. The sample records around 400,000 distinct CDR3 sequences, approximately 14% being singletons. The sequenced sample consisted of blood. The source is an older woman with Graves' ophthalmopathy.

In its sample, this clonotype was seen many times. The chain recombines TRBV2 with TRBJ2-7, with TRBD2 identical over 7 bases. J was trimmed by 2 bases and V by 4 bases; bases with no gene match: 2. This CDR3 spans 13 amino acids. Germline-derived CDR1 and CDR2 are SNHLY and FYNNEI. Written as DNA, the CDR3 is TGTGCCAGCAGTGGTCTAGCGGCCTACGAGCAGTACTTC. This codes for CASSGLAAYEQYF.

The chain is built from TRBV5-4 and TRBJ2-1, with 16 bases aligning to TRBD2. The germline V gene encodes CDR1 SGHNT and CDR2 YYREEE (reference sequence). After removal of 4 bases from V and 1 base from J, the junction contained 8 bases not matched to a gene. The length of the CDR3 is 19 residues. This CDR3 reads CASSKGLAGGGRSYNEQFF. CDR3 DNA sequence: TGTGCCAGCAGCAAGGGACTAGCGGGAGGGGGTAGGTCCTACAATGAGCAGTTCTTC. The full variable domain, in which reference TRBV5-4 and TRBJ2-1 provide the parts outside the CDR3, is ETGVTQSPTHLIKTRGQQVTLRCSSQSGHNTVSWYQQALGQGPQFIFQYYREEENGRGNFPPRFSGLQFPNYSSELNVNALELDDSALYLCASSKGLAGGGRSYNEQFFGPGTRLTVL.

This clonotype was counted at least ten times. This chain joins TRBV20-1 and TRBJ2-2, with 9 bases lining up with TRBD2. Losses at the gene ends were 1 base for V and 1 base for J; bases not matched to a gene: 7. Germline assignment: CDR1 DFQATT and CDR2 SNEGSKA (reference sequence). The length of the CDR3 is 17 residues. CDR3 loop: CSARAALREGNTGELFF. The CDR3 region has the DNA TGCAGTGCTAGAGCGGCTTTGCGGGAGGGGAACACCGGGGAGCTGTTTTTT.

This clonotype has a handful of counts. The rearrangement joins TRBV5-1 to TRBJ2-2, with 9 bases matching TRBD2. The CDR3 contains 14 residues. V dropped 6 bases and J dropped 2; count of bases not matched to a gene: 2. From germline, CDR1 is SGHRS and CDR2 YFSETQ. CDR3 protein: CASMLAGNTGELFF. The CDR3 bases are TGCGCCAGCATGCTAGCGGGAAACACCGGGGAGCTGTTTTTT.

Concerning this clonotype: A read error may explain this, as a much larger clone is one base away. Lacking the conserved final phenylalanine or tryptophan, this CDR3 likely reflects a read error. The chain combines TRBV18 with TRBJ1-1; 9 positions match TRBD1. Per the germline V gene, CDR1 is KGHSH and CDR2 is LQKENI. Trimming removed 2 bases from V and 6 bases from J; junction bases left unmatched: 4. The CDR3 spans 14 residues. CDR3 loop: CASSPGTGRAEAFL. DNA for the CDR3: TGTGCCAGCTCACCAGGGACAGGGCGCGCTGAAGCTTTCCTT.

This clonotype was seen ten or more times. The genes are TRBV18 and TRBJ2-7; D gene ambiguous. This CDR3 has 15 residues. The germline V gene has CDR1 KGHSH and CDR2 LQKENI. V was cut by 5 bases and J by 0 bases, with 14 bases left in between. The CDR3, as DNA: TGTGCCAGCTCATCCGGGCGCCAAAGCTCCTACGAGCAGTACTTC. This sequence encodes CASSSGRQSSYEQYF. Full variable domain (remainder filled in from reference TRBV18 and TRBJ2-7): NAGVMQNPRHLVRRRGQEARLRCSPMKGHSHVYWYRQLPEEGLKFMVYLQKENIIDESGMPKERFSAEFPKEGPSILRIQQVVRGDSAAYFCASSSGRQSSYEQYFGPGTRLTVT.

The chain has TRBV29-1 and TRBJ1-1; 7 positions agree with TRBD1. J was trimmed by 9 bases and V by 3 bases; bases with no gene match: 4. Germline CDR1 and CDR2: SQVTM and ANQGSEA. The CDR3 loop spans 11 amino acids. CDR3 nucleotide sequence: TGCAGCGTTGATGGGACAGTCAAAGCTTTCTTT. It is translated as CSVDGTVKAFF.

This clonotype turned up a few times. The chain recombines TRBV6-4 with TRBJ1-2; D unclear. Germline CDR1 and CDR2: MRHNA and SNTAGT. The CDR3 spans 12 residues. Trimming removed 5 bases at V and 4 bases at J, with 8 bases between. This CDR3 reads CASSYGFYGYTF. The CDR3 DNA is TGTGCCAGCAGTTACGGTTTCTATGGCTACACCTTC.

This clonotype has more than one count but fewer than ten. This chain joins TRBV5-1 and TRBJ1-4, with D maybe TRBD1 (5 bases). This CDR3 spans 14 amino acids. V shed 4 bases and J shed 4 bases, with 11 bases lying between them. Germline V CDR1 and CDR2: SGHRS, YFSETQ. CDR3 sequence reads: CASSMQGNNEKLFF. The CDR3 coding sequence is TGCGCCAGCAGCATGCAGGGCAATAATGAAAAACTGTTTTTT.

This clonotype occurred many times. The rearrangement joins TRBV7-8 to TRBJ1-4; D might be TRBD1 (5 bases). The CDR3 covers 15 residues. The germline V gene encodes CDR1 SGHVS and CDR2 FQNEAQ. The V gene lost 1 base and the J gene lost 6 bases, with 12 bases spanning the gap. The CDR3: CASSLVGGSDEKLFF. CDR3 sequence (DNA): TGTGCCAGCAGCTTAGTCGGGGGTTCGGATGAAAAACTGTTTTTT.

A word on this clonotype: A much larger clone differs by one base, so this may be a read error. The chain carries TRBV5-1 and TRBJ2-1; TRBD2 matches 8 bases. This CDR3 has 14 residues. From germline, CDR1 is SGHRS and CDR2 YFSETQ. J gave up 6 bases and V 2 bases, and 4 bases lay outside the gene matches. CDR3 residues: CASSLTSGCNEQFF. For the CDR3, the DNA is TGCGCCAGCAGCTTAACTAGCGGCTGCAATGAGCAGTTCTTC.

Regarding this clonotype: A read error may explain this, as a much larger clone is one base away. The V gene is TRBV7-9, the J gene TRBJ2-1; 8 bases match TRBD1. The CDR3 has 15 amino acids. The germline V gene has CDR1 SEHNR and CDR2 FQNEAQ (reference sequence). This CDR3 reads CASSQGRTGPNGQFF. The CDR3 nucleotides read TGTGCCAGCAGTCAAGGCCGGACAGGGCCCAATGGGCAGTTCTTC.

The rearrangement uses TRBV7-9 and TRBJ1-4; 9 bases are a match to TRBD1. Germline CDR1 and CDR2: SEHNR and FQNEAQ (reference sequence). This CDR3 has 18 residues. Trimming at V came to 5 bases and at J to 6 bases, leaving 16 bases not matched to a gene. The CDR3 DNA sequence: TGTGCCAGCAGCGCCGGGACAGGGTCAGGCCGGGAGGATGAAAAACTGTTTTTT. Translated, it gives CASSAGTGSGREDEKLFF.

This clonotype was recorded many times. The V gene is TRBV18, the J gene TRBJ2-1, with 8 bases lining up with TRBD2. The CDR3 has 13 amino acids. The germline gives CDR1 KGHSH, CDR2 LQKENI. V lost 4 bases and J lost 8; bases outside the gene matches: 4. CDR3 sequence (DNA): TGTGCCAGCTCACGGGACGGGGGGGATGAGCAGTTCTTC. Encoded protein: CASSRDGGDEQFF.

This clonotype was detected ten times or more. For the CDR3, the DNA is TGTGCCAGCAGTTCCCTCTCGGCAGCCCACTCCTACGAGCAGTACTTC. This translates into CASSSLSAAHSYEQYF. The chain combines TRBV28 with TRBJ2-7, with D unresolved. Per the germline V gene, CDR1 is MDHEN and CDR2 is SYDVKM. The CDR3 sequence is 16 residues long. Trimming removed 4 bases at V and 0 bases at J, with 16 bases between.

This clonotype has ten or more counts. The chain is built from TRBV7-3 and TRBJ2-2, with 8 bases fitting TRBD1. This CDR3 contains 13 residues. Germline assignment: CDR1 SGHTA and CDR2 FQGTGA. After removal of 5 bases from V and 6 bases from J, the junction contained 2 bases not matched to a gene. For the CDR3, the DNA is TGTGCCAGCAGCCTGGACAGGGCCGGGGAGCTGTTTTTT. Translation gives CASSLDRAGELFF.